A selection of T cell receptor beta chains follows, all from one sample in a study of radiotherapy plus CTLA-4 blockade in lung cancer. The assay was immunoSEQ multiplex PCR, and TCRdb's table has in-frame clones only and misses some. Of more than 55,000 clones detected, approximately 82% appear once; the ten largest clones hold around 6%. Sequenced material: peripheral blood, taken from a patient treated with radiotherapy plus ipilimumab. The receptors were sampled from a human donor with non-small cell lung cancer whose response to radiotherapy plus ipilimumab could not be evaluated. The CDR3 runs from the conserved cysteine through the conserved F or W. A D gene is named only where the DNA matches it firmly. Not all rows give a size; the values are once, few, many and, for expanded clones, a class.

CDR3nt | CDR3aa | j_gene | abundance | d_gene | v_gene
TGTGCCAGCAGCCTATTAGCGGGAGGGGTCTCGGGCACAGATACGCAGTATTTT | CASSLLAGGVSGTDTQYF | TRBJ2-3 | . | TRBD2 | TRBV7-9
TGTGCCAGCAGTGAAGAACACCGTTGGGCGGGAGTTGCAGATACGCAGTATTTT | CASSEEHRWAGVADTQYF | TRBJ2-3 | . | TRBD2 | TRBV6-1
TGTGCCTGGAGTGTACGTAGCGGGAGGGCCGGGGAGCTGTTTTTT | CAWSVRSGRAGELFF | TRBJ2-2 | . | TRBD2 | TRBV30
TGTGCCATCAGTGAGTCGGGACTAGTAACAGATACGCAGTATTTT | CAISESGLVTDTQYF | TRBJ2-3 | . | TRBD2 | TRBV10-3
TGTGCCAGCAGCGCCAGGCGGGGCCCGGGGCCACCCCTCCACTTT | CASSARRGPGPPLHF | TRBJ1-6 | . | . | TRBV7-2
TGTGCCAGCAGCGTCGAGGGACAGCCGAACACTGAAGCTTTCTTT | CASSVEGQPNTEAFF | TRBJ1-1 | . | TRBD1 | TRBV7-2
TGTGCCAGCAGTCCCGGGGATAACGGAGGCTACACCTTC | CASSPGDNGGYTF | TRBJ1-2 | . | . | TRBV2
TGTGCCAGCAGCTATTTAGCGGGAGGGCCAGAGACCCAGTACTTC | CASSYLAGGPETQYF | TRBJ2-5 | few | TRBD2 | TRBV5-8
TGTGCCAGCAGCGAGGGACAGGGTTTCGGAGATACGCAGTATTTT | CASSEGQGFGDTQYF | TRBJ2-3 | once | TRBD1 | TRBV7-7
TGTGCCAGCAGCGTCAACGACGGGGATACGCAGTATTTT | CASSVNDGDTQYF | TRBJ2-3 | . | . | TRBV9
TGTGCCAGCAGCTTAGGAAGGGGCTCCTACGAGCAGTACTTC | CASSLGRGSYEQYF | TRBJ2-7 | few | . | TRBV7-2
TGTGCCAGTAGTATAGGGTCAGGGACAATCGGCGAGCAGTACTTC | CASSIGSGTIGEQYF | TRBJ2-7 | . | . | TRBV19
TGTGCCAGTCGGGGACACCCGAGCTCCTACGAGCAGTACTTC | CASRGHPSSYEQYF | TRBJ2-7 | . | . | TRBV6-1
TGTGCCAGCAGCTTGGGACCGGGGGCTTTCTTT | CASSLGPGAFF | TRBJ1-1 | . | . | TRBV5-6
TGTGCCAGCAGCCCAACCACAGGGGGCCCCGGGGAGCTGTTTTTT | CASSPTTGGPGELFF | TRBJ2-2 | . | TRBD1 | TRBV6-6
TGTGCCAGCTCACCACAGACAGGGCCGTCCTACGAGCAGTACTTC | CASSPQTGPSYEQYF | TRBJ2-7 | . | TRBD1 | TRBV18
TGTGCCAGCAGCGCTAGCTCCTACAATGAGCAGTTCTTC | CASSASSYNEQFF | TRBJ2-1 | . | . | TRBV11-2
TGCGCCAGCAGTGAGGAGGGAGCGGGGACCCAGTACTTC | CASSEEGAGTQYF | TRBJ2-5 | . | . | TRBV10-1
TGCGCCAGCAGCGACGAACAGGGTATCAACACCGGGGAGCTGTTTTTT | CASSDEQGINTGELFF | TRBJ2-2 | few | . | TRBV5-1
TGCGCCAGCAGCTCGGGACAGGGTCCCTATGGCTACACCTTC | CASSSGQGPYGYTF | TRBJ1-2 | . | TRBD1 | TRBV5-1
TGTGCCAGCAGTTACTCGACTAGCGGGAGGGATGAGCAGTTCTTC | CASSYSTSGRDEQFF | TRBJ2-1 | . | TRBD2 | TRBV6-5
TGTGCCAGCAGTTACCCTACGGACAGCTATGGCTACACCTTC | CASSYPTDSYGYTF | TRBJ1-2 | . | . | TRBV6-7
TGTGCCAGCGGGGCCGTAGGGCCAGGGTCGCAGTATTTT | CASGAVGPGSQYF | TRBJ2-3 | . | . | TRBV4-2
TGTGCCAGCAGTACCCACTACAGCTCAGGGCAGCCCCAGCATTTT | CASSTHYSSGQPQHF | TRBJ1-5 | . | . | TRBV6-6
TGTGCCACCAGCAGAGATCCCCAGGTTGCCTCTGGAAACACCATATATTTT | CATSRDPQVASGNTIYF | TRBJ1-3 | . | . | TRBV15
TGTGCCAGCAGTCCCGGTAGGGGCTATGGCTACACCTTC | CASSPGRGYGYTF | TRBJ1-2 | . | . | TRBV27
TGTGCCAGCAGACTCCGGAGGGAAACGGTGGGCTACACCTTC | CASRLRRETVGYTF | TRBJ1-2 | few | . | TRBV27
TGTGCCAGCAGTTTGGGACTGCGGAATCTAGAGACCCAGTACTTC | CASSLGLRNLETQYF | TRBJ2-5 | once | . | TRBV28
TGCAGTGCTTGGGGGGGTGACGGCTACACCTTC | CSAWGGDGYTF | TRBJ1-2 | . | . | TRBV20-1
TGCAGCGTTGAGAGGGGAGGCAACGAGCAGTACTTC | CSVERGGNEQYF | TRBJ2-7 | . | . | TRBV29-1
TGTGCCAGTAGAGGGACTAGCGGGGGCCACGGCGAGCAGTACTTC | CASRGTSGGHGEQYF | TRBJ2-7 | . | TRBD2 | TRBV19
TGTGCCAGCAGCCTGACAGGGTCGAAGGGCTACACCTTC | CASSLTGSKGYTF | TRBJ1-2 | . | TRBD1 | TRBV7-2
TGCAGCGTGACCCGACAGGGGGCGGCTGAGCAGTTCTTC | CSVTRQGAAEQFF | TRBJ2-1 | . | TRBD1 | TRBV29-1
TGTGCCAGCAGCTTAGGTGGATCCGGGACAGGGAATTCACCCCTCCACTTT | CASSLGGSGTGNSPLHF | TRBJ1-6 | . | TRBD1 | TRBV7-9
TGTGCCAGCAGCTTAGGTGACAGGGATCGGCCCTATGGCTACACCTTC | CASSLGDRDRPYGYTF | TRBJ1-2 | . | TRBD1 | TRBV7-9
TGCGCCAGCAGCTTGGGGCAGGGTTTATCTAATGAAAAACTGTTTTTT | CASSLGQGLSNEKLFF | TRBJ1-4 | . | . | TRBV5-1
TGTGCCAGCAGTTCGGGGACTTCTTACAATGAGCAGTTCTTC | CASSSGTSYNEQFF | TRBJ2-1 | . | . | TRBV2
TGTGCCTGGAGTGTAGGGAGTTCGGGCAATCAGCCCCAGCATTTT | CAWSVGSSGNQPQHF | TRBJ1-5 | . | . | TRBV30
TGTGCCAGCAGTGAAGTAGCCGGCTTCTCTTTAAACCAAGAGACCCAGTACTTC | CASSEVAGFSLNQETQYF | TRBJ2-5 | . | . | TRBV6-1
TGTGCCAGCAGCGTGACAGGGGCACCCTACGAGCAGTACTTC | CASSVTGAPYEQYF | TRBJ2-7 | . | TRBD1 | TRBV9
TGTGCCATCAGTGACGGCAGGGTCCTAGCCAAAAACATTCAGTACTTC | CAISDGRVLAKNIQYF | TRBJ2-4 | . | . | TRBV10-3
TGTGCCAGTAGTAGGACAGGGGCTAAGAGCACCGGGGAGCTGTTTTTT | CASSRTGAKSTGELFF | TRBJ2-2 | . | TRBD1 | TRBV19
TGTGCCAGCAGCGTCCAGGACAGGGGGCTGATCACTGAAGCTTTCTTT | CASSVQDRGLITEAFF | TRBJ1-1 | . | TRBD1 | TRBV9